The following is a TCR beta chain sequence with its context. Its antigen is unknown. The identical CDR3 is also encoded by other nucleotide sequences in the sample. This CDR3 contains 13 residues. CDR1 is SGHTA, CDR2 FQGNSA, per germline. Trimming took 4 bases from V and 7 from J, leaving 11 bases between them. As processed by the authors: With immunoSEQ giving junction-only sequences and no quality scores, filtering differed. The protocol was immunoSEQ multiplex PCR, while the TCRdb copy is restricted to in-frame clones and leaves out a portion. The V and J calls and the clone size are those of that table, but D and trimming were determined from the DNA. The sample includes roughly 300,000 clones, around four fifths of them seen just once. The entry originates in a study of shared clonotypes between healthy human individuals. Study-wide results and caveats: Clonotype sharing among donors was thought likely to change with sequencing depth.

The receptor was derived from a man aged 25-40 years in good health. Sequencing was performed on memory CD4+ T cells sorted from blood. Subset specified: CD45RA-negative fraction. V is TRBV7-2 and J is TRBJ1-5; possibly TRBD1 for D (5 bases). The CDR3: CASSYRGDQPQHF. The CDR3 region has the DNA TGTGCCAGCAGCTATAGAGGGGACCAGCCCCAGCATTTT.